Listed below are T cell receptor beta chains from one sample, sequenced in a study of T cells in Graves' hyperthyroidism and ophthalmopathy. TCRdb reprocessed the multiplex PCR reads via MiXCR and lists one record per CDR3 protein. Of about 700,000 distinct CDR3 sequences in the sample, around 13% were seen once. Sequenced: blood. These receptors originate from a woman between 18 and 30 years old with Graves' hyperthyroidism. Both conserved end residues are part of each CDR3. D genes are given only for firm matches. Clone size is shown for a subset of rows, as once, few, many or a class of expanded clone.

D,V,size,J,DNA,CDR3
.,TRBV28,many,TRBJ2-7,TGTGCCAGCAGCGACGGGACAATCTACGAGCAGTACTTC,CASSDGTIYEQYF
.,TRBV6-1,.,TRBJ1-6,TGTGCCAGCAGTCGACAGAGAAGCTCCTATAATTCACCCCTCCACTTT,CASSRQRSSYNSPLHF
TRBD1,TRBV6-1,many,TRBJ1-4,TGTGCCAGCAGAATCGGGACAGGATTAACTAATGAAAAACTGTTTTTT,CASRIGTGLTNEKLFF
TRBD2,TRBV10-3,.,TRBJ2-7,TGTGCCATCAGTGTTAGTGGGGGGGACGACGAGCAGTACTTC,CAISVSGGDDEQYF
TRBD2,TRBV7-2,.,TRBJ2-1,TGTGCCAGCAGCCCCAGGGCGGGAGTGAACAATGAGCAGTTCTTC,CASSPRAGVNNEQFF
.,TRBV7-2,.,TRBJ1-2,TGTGCCAGCAGCTTCCAGACAGATCTAACTAACTATGGCTACACCTTC,CASSFQTDLTNYGYTF
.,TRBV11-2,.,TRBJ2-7,TGTGCCAGCAGGGCCCGGGACACACCCGGGAAGCAGTACTTC,CASRARDTPGKQYF
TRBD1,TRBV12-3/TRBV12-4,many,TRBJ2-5,TGTGCCAGCAGTCCCTCTCGGAGACAGGGGTGGGAGACCCAGTACTTC,CASSPSRRQGWETQYF
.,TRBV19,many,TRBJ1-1,TGTGCCAGTAGTATCTCCGCATTTAGCACTGAAGCTTTCTTT,CASSISAFSTEAFF
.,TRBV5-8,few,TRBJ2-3,TGTGCCAGCACCCTGGGGATGGAGGGAGTCTTAGATACGCAGTATTTT,CASTLGMEGVLDTQYF
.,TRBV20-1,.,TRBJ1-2,TGCAGTGCCATGGTAGACGTCCGGAGCTATGGCTACACCTTC,CSAMVDVRSYGYTF
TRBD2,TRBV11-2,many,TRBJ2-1,TGTGCCAGCAGCTTAGGAATACTAGCGGGAGCTCATGAGCAGTTCTTC,CASSLGILAGAHEQFF
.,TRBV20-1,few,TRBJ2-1,TGCAGTGCGGACGTCCTTCCGGCCCCTCCGGAGCAGTTCTTC,CSADVLPAPPEQFF
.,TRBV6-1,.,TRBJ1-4,TGTGCCAGCAGTTATACTAATGAAAAACTGTTTTTT,CASSYTNEKLFF
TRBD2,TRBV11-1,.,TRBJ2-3,TGTGCCAGCAGCGGATGGGGGGAGGGCCGATATGATACGCAGTATTTT,CASSGWGEGRYDTQYF
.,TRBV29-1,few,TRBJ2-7,TGCAGCGTTGAGAAGGGACGAACTAAGGAGCAGTACTTC,CSVEKGRTKEQYF
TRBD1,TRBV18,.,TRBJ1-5,TGTGCCAGCTCGACCGGGACAGCTATCAATCAGCCCCAGCATTTT,CASSTGTAINQPQHF
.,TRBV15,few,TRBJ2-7,TGTGCCACCAGCAGAATGGGGGACCCCTACGAGCAGTACTTC,CATSRMGDPYEQYF
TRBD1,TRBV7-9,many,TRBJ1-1,TGTGCCAGCGCCCTGGGGGACAGGGGGCGGACTGAAGCTTTCTTT,CASALGDRGRTEAFF
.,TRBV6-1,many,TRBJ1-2,TGTGCCAGCAGCGCGCAGGGAACTTTGAACTATGGCTACACCTTC,CASSAQGTLNYGYTF
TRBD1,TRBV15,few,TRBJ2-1,TGTGCCACCAGCCGGACCCGGGGACAGGGGGCCCATGAGCAGTTCTTC,CATSRTRGQGAHEQFF
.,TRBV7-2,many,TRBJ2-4,TGTGCCAGCAGCTTGCCCTATTGGGGCAAAAACATTCAGTACTTC,CASSLPYWGKNIQYF
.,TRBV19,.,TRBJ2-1,TGTGCCAGTAGTATAACCCTCTTCCCTGGTGAGCAGTTCTTC,CASSITLFPGEQFF
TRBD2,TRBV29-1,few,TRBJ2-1,TGCAGCGTTGAAGGAGATAGCGGGAGGGGAGGGAGTTACAATGAGCAGTTCTTC,CSVEGDSGRGGSYNEQFF
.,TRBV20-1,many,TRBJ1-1,TGCAGTGCTCTCAAATCTACCGGGACGGGAGTTATGAACACTGAAGCTTTCTTT,CSALKSTGTGVMNTEAFF
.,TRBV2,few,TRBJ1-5,TGTACCAGCAGTGTCCGGGAGGCACAGCCCCAGCATTTT,CTSSVREAQPQHF
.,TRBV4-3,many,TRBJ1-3,TGCGCCAGCAGCCAAGATACAGACCCTGGAAACACCATATATTTT,CASSQDTDPGNTIYF
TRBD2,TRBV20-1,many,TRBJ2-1,TGCAGTGCCGAGAGTCGCGGGAGGATAAACAATGAGCAGTTCTTC,CSAESRGRINNEQFF
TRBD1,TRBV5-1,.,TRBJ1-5,TGCGCCAGCAGCCGAGGGGGCGGTGAGCAGCCCCAGCATTTT,CASSRGGGEQPQHF
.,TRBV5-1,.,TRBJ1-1,TGCGCCAGCAGCCGGGACGTTGGGAACACTGAAGCTTTCTTT,CASSRDVGNTEAFF
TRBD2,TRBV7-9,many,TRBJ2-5,TGTGCCAGCAGCCCGACGGGCGGGAGTACGGAGACCCAGTACTTC,CASSPTGGSTETQYF
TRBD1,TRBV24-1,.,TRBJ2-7,TGTGCCACCAGTGATTTCCCGGGACAGGGGCAGTCTGAGCAGTACTTC,CATSDFPGQGQSEQYF
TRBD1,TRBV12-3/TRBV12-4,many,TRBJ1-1,TGTGCCAGCAGCCCACTGACAGGGGGCACTGAAGCTTTCTTT,CASSPLTGGTEAFF
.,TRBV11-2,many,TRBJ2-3,TGTGCCAGCAGCAACGGACTAGATACGCAGTATTTT,CASSNGLDTQYF
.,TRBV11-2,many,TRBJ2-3,TGTGCCAGCAGCTCACAACCGGGTAGTCCTGGCGATACGCAGTATTTT,CASSSQPGSPGDTQYF
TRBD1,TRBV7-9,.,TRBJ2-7,TGTGCCAGCCAGGGGACAGGGGAGATCTACGAGCAGTACTTC,CASQGTGEIYEQYF
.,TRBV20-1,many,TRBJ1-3,TGCAGTGCCAAAAGGGGAGGTGGAAACACCATATATTTT,CSAKRGGGNTIYF
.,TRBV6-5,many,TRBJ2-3,TGTGCCAGCAGTTACTCGGGGCGGCCCACTAGCACAGATACGCAGTATTTT,CASSYSGRPTSTDTQYF
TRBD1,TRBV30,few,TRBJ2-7,TGTGCCTGGAGTCCCCAATCTCCCGGGACAGGGAAGTCTAGCGAGCAGTACTTC,CAWSPQSPGTGKSSEQYF
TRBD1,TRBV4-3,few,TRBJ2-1,TGCGCCAGCAGCCCCTGGGACAGGGATGGCAATGAGCAGTTCTTC,CASSPWDRDGNEQFF
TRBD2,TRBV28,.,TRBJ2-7,TGTGCCAGCAGTCTACCGGGACTAGCGGCGCGCGAGCAGTACTTC,CASSLPGLAAREQYF